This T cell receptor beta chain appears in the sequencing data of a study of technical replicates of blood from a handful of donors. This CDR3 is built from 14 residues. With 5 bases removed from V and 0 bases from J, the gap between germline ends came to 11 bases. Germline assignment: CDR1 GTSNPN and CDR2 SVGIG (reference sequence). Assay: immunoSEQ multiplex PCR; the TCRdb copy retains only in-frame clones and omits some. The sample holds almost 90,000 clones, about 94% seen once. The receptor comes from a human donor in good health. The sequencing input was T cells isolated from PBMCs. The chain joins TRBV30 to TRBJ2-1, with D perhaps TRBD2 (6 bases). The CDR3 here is CAWGAGSSYNEQFF. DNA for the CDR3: TGTGCCTGGGGGGCGGGAAGCTCCTACAATGAGCAGTTCTTC.